The sequence of this T cell receptor (beta chain) was determined in a study of T cells in Graves' hyperthyroidism and ophthalmopathy. Diagnosis of hyperthyroidism was new in patients aged 18 to 65, and its duration was under 2 months. General observations from the study: From stable hyperthyroidism, ophthalmopathy was separated by a 13 V-J model. Most clonotypes expanded in the thyroid (above 0.001) were also present in blood.

Using RNA transcripts as the source, TCR beta CDR3 regions were amplified. First-round RT-PCR of the TCR CDR3 relied on the HTBI primer set. MiXCR, applied by TCRdb to the multiplex PCR reads, yields one record per CDR3 protein. The sample has some 620,000 distinct CDR3 sequences, under 20% seen once. Trimming stripped 3 bases from V and 3 bases from J, with 12 bases between. This CDR3 is 14 amino acids long. This clonotype showed up many times. Its target is not known. The sequence derives from a woman younger than 45 with Graves' hyperthyroidism. The chain joins TRBV12-3 or TRBV12-4 to TRBJ2-7; D is perhaps TRBD1 or TRBD2 (5 bases each). Sequenced input: blood. CDR3 loop: CASSFWDGVYEQYF. CDR3 coding DNA: TGTGCCAGCAGTTTTTGGGACGGAGTCTACGAGCAGTACTTC.